Each of the 22 T cell receptor beta chains below was sequenced from the same sample in a study of blood T cell repertoires in COVID-19. Some clones are missing from TCRdb's copy, which holds only in-frame ones; the method was immunoSEQ multiplex PCR. This repertoire shows 150,000 to 200,000 clones, about 89% found once; its top ten account for roughly 3.5%. Sequencing was done on a sample of peripheral blood. The receptors were gathered from an older man with acute or convalescent COVID-19.

The V gene is TRBV10-3, the J gene TRBJ1-1; D might be TRBD1 (5 bases). Germline CDR1 is ENHRY and CDR2 is SYGVKD. The germline V and J ends were trimmed by 6 bases and 1 base, with 12 bases remaining between them. There are 14 residues in the CDR3. CDR3 nucleotides: TGTGCCATCAGCCTTTTAGGGGAGAACACTGAAGCTTTCTTT. Translating it yields CAISLLGENTEAFF.

The V gene is TRBV9, the J gene TRBJ1-5, with D perhaps matching TRBD1 (5 bases). Germline V lookup: CDR1 SGDLS, CDR2 YYNGEE. This CDR3 has 13 residues. The V gene lost 4 bases and the J gene lost 9 bases, with 14 bases spanning the gap. CDR3 in DNA: TGTGCCAGCAGCCCGAATACCGGGGGGCCCCAGCATTTT. Amino acid sequence: CASSPNTGGPQHF.

This clone has only one observation. J is TRBJ2-2 and V is TRBV5-6; D is perhaps TRBD1 (6 bases). The V end was cut by 3 bases, the J end by 15 bases, with 18 bases between. The CDR3 is made up of 13 amino acids. Germline V gene lookup returns CDR1 SGHDT and CDR2 YYEEEE. The CDR3 nucleotides are TGTGCCAGCAGCTACAGGGAACCAAGGTCGATGTTTTTT. Translating gives CASSYREPRSMFF. The whole variable domain, remainder taken from reference TRBV5-6 and TRBJ2-2, is DAGVTQSPTHLIKTRGQQVTLRCSPKSGHDTVSWYQQALGQGPQFIFQYYEEEERQRGNFPDRFSGHQFPNYSSELNVNALLLGDSALYLCASSYREPRSMFFGEGSRLTVL.

The chain links TRBV10-2 to TRBJ1-3; TRBD1 might be the D (6 bases). The CDR3 spans 13 residues. Germline V CDR1 and CDR2: WSHSY, SAAADI. Trimming stripped 7 bases from V and 7 bases from J, with 14 bases between. CDR3 nucleotide sequence: TGCGCCAGCACCCTACAGGGAGATAACACCATATATTTT. Translating it yields CASTLQGDNTIYF.

CDR3 sequence: CASSRGRETDTQYF. DNA for the CDR3: TGCGCCAGCTCCCGAGGCAGGGAAACAGATACGCAGTATTTT. The chain has TRBV4-1 and TRBJ2-3, with D perhaps matching TRBD1 (5 bases). The CDR3 has 14 amino acids. Trimming stripped 8 bases from V and 3 bases from J, with 15 bases between. From germline, CDR1 is MGHRA and CDR2 YSYEKL.

Here the CDR3 reads CASSLRQGSTNEKLFF. DNA of the CDR3: TGTGCCAGTAGTTTACGACAGGGGTCAACTAATGAAAAACTGTTTTTT. This chain links TRBV19 with TRBJ1-4, with 8 bases identical to TRBD1. Losses at the gene ends were 5 bases for V and 0 bases for J; bases not matched to a gene: 5. The CDR3 length is 16 residues. In germline, CDR1 is LNHDA, CDR2 SQIVND (reference sequence).

In DNA form, the CDR3 reads TGTGCCAGCAGCTTACACCCGGGGAATGAGCAGTTCTTC. This translates into CASSLHPGNEQFF. The chain combines TRBV7-3 with TRBJ2-1; the D gene is possibly TRBD2 (5 bases). The CDR3 covers 13 residues. The ends were cut back, 2 bases at V and 7 bases at J, with 9 bases in the middle. The germline CDR1 and CDR2 sequences are SGHTA and FQGTGA.

V is TRBV28 and J is TRBJ2-2; a possible D gene is TRBD2 (5 bases). CDR1 MDHEN and CDR2 SYDVKM come from the germline V gene. V lost 1 base to trimming and J lost 5 bases, with 11 bases between them. This CDR3 region has 15 residues. Here the CDR3 reads CASSLSLLVTGELFF. CDR3 in DNA: TGTGCCAGCAGTTTATCATTACTAGTAACCGGGGAGCTGTTTTTT.

The chain joins TRBV6-5 to TRBJ1-5; 8 positions match TRBD1. There are 14 residues in the CDR3. Losses at the gene ends were 0 bases for V and 5 bases for J; bases not matched to a gene: 0. Looked up from germline, CDR1 is MNHEY and CDR2 is SVGAGI. As DNA, the CDR3 is TGTGCCAGCAGTTACTCGACAGGGGATCAGCCCCAGCATTTT. It is translated as CASSYSTGDQPQHF.

This clone was counted between two and nine times. The rearrangement links TRBV27 to TRBJ1-4; D not resolved. V was cut by 4 bases and J by 7 bases, with 13 bases left in between. There are 14 residues in the CDR3. Per the germline V gene, CDR1 is MNHEY and CDR2 is SMNVEV (reference sequence). In nucleotides, the CDR3 is TGTGCCAGCAGTTCCAGGATTCTTGTTGAAAAACTGTTTTTT. This translates into CASSSRILVEKLFF.

The chain uses TRBV9 and TRBJ1-2; D not resolved. Germline CDR1 SGDLS, CDR2 YYNGEE. Trimming cost V 3 bases and J 3 bases, with 6 bases left between them. The CDR3 has 12 residues. In DNA, the CDR3 is TGTGCCAGCAGCGCGGTAGACTATGGCTACACCTTC. Its protein product is CASSAVDYGYTF.

This clone has only a few counts. The DNA of the CDR3 is TGTGCCAGCAGCTGGAACAGAGATCAGCCCCAGCATTTT. Translated: CASSWNRDQPQHF. This sequence joins TRBV11-2 and TRBJ1-5; D is uncertain. V lost 4 bases to trimming and J lost 5 bases, with 9 bases between them. Germline V lookup: CDR1 SGHAT, CDR2 FQNNGV. The CDR3 contains 13 residues.

The rearrangement uses TRBV10-2 and TRBJ1-2; TRBD1 aligns across 10 bases. J was trimmed by 0 bases and V by 10 bases; bases with no gene match: 2. CDR1 and CDR2 (germline): WSHSY, SAAADI. The CDR3 is 13 residues long. As DNA, the CDR3 is TGCGCCATCGGACAGGGGGCTAACTATGGCTACACCTTC. Protein: CAIGQGANYGYTF.

The gene calls are TRBV7-2 and TRBJ2-2; tentative D call: TRBD2 (5 bases). V was trimmed by 1 base and J by 2 bases, leaving 11 bases between them. This CDR3 has 16 residues. In germline, CDR1 is SGHTA, CDR2 FQGNSA. CDR3 residues: CASSLVGGLNTGELFF. In DNA form, the CDR3 reads TGTGCCAGCAGCTTAGTTGGCGGGCTAAACACCGGGGAGCTGTTTTTT.

The V call is TRBV18, the J call TRBJ2-5; D is possibly TRBD1 (6 bases). The V and J ends lost 4 bases and 2 bases respectively, with 23 bases between them. CDR1 and CDR2 (germline): KGHSH, LQKENI. This CDR3 is built from 18 residues. In nucleotides, the CDR3 is TGTGCCAGCTCACTGGCCGACCATAACTGGGGGCTGCAAGAGACCCAGTACTTC. Amino acids: CASSLADHNWGLQETQYF.

The genes are TRBV13 and TRBJ1-4, with TRBD1 matching 7 bases. There are 14 residues in the CDR3. Germline loops: CDR1 PRHDT, CDR2 FYEKMQ (reference sequence). Germline trimming cut 4 bases from V and 8 bases from J; bases unmatched to any gene: 7. In DNA, the CDR3 is TGTGCCAGCAGCTCTACAGGGGAAGGGGAAAAACTGTTTTTT. This gives the protein CASSSTGEGEKLFF.

The V call is TRBV18, the J call TRBJ2-1, with 8 bases that match TRBD2. CDR1 is KGHSH and CDR2 is LQKENI in the germline V gene. The CDR3 totals 15 residues. V trimming: 3 bases; J trimming: 15 bases; junction bases outside the gene matches: 16. The CDR3 reads CASSPPGTRGGWSFF. CDR3 nucleotide sequence: TGTGCCAGCTCACCTCCCGGGACTAGGGGGGGTTGGTCGTTCTTC.

The chain is built from TRBV27 and TRBJ2-1; TRBD2 agrees at 12 bases. V was clipped by 5 bases and J by 4 bases; unmatched bases: 9. The length of the CDR3 is 17 residues. Germline V gene lookup returns CDR1 MNHEY and CDR2 SMNVEV (reference sequence). The CDR3 spells CASSPRLAGETYNEQFF. The CDR3 DNA reads as TGTGCCAGCAGTCCGCGACTAGCGGGGGAGACTTACAATGAGCAGTTCTTC.

This rearrangement joins TRBV7-9 to TRBJ2-7, with a possible D match to TRBD1 (6 bases). This CDR3 region has 13 residues. V lost 2 bases to trimming and J lost 5 bases, with 10 bases between them. Germline CDR1 and CDR2: SEHNR and FQNEAQ (reference sequence). For the CDR3, the DNA is TGTGCCAGCAGCTTAACAGGGAGCGACGAGCAGTACTTC. Amino acids: CASSLTGSDEQYF.

The chain recombines TRBV28 with TRBJ1-4; weak D call: TRBD1 (5 bases). CDR3 length equals 14 residues. Per the germline V gene, CDR1 is MDHEN and CDR2 is SYDVKM. V was trimmed by 6 bases and J by 11 bases, leaving 19 bases between them. CDR3 sequence reads: CASSRTPRSGKLFF. Written as DNA, the CDR3 is TGTGCCAGCAGCCGGACACCAAGATCAGGGAAACTGTTTTTT.

This chain uses TRBV6-2 or TRBV6-3 with TRBJ2-1; D not certain. The germline V and J ends were trimmed by 6 bases and 4 bases, with 13 bases remaining between them. Germline loops: CDR1 MNHEY, CDR2 SVGEGT. The CDR3 length is 14 residues. The CDR3 coding sequence is TGTGCCAGCAGCCCGAGTACTGTGTACAATGAGCAGTTCTTC. Encoded protein: CASSPSTVYNEQFF.

The rearrangement uses TRBV28 and TRBJ2-5, with 8 bases identical to TRBD2. The CDR3 extends over 13 amino acids. J lost 5 bases, V lost 7 bases, and 6 bases had no gene match. Germline CDR1 is MDHEN and CDR2 is SYDVKM. The CDR3 region is CASTRGGSETQYF. The CDR3 DNA is TGTGCCAGCACCCGGGGGGGCAGTGAGACCCAGTACTTC.